This paragraph covers one T cell receptor beta chain sequence. The data belong to a study of T cell responses to AZD1222 COVID-19 vaccine. Libraries were prepared by immunoSEQ multiplex PCR; TCRdb keeps only in-frame clonotypes and omits some of them. Of about 120,000 clones in the sample, roughly 85% were seen once. CDR1 and CDR2 (germline): SGHNT, YENEEA. The CDR3 contains 19 residues. The trim removed 0 bases at V and 2 bases at J, leaving 12 bases unmatched. The material sequenced was peripheral blood, taken on day 0 of AZD1222 vaccination. This TCR was recovered from an adult in good health. The chain recombines TRBV11-3 with TRBJ2-5, with 10 bases matching TRBD2. The CDR3 spells CASSLEGASGRGRQETQYF. In DNA form, the CDR3 reads TGTGCCAGCAGCTTAGAGGGGGCTAGCGGGAGAGGGAGGCAAGAGACCCAGTACTTC.